Below, one TCR beta chain is given with its context. Its target antigen remains unknown. One base away there is no much larger clone; base qualities are not given. The data derive from a study of blood T cell repertoires in COVID-19 (TCRdb year 2020). Concerning the study at large: The collaborator samples originated in the United States, Italy and Spain and spanned the acute and convalescent phases of COVID-19. The material from the prospective study consisted of cDNA or gDNA derived from T cells, B-cell-depleted T cells, or PBMCs. Subjects who had been exposed to COVID-19, were actively infected with it, or had recovered from it provided the deeply sampled blood TCRbeta repertoires that made up the dataset. The repertoires were made available in a free public database intended to serve as a resource for research on the immune response to SARS-CoV-2. Samples were obtained from the ongoing ImmuneRACE study (first 160 participants) and from 1,000 to 1,500 subjects provided by 6 global collaborators. The sample metadata nearly always contained a de-identified subject ID, COVID-19 status, age in years and sex. Where available, HLA class I and class II types were taken from metadata supplied by the sample provider and were not determined by assay-based typing.

TCRbeta CDR3 regions were amplified from genomic DNA by means of the immunoSEQ Assay, a bias-controlled multiplex PCR. On the study's bioinformatics: Nucleated cell counts per sample were estimated from amplification of reference gene primers within the assay. To quantify the absolute abundance of each unique TCRbeta CDR3 rearrangement, sequence reads were collapsed and filtered. For each sample, productive Simpson clonality was calculated by taking the square root of Simpson's diversity index across productive rearrangements. Here the immuneACCESS table is served through TCRdb, limited to in-frame sequences with V and J called. Missing clones are a known gap in these copies; in checked studies unresolved V genes cover under half, and the rest lacks a known reason. From that table come the V and J calls and clone size; the DNA was used to work out D and trimming. In all, the sample holds more than 150,000 clones, and about 87% of those were seen once. The biggest ten clones account for around 0.88% of the sample.

Another Seattle source contributed samples from volunteer blood donors who had recovered from COVID-19. The collaborating institutions used their own protocols to collect whole blood in K2EDTA tubes. Collaborator samples were shipped for TCRbeta analysis as frozen whole blood, isolated PBMCs, or DNA extracted from either sample type. The full study reports these points: The amount of clinical and demographic metadata varied by source and participant and was provided uncurated.

Per the germline V gene (reference sequence), SEHNR is the CDR1 and FQNEAQ is the CDR2. The germline V and J ends show losses of 8 bases and 3 bases respectively, and no gene match explains 8 bases of the junction. The CDR3 contains 14 residues, cysteine and phenylalanine counted. This entry keeps only the CDR3 DNA: 42 bases, framed from base 1. Sequences were obtained from peripheral blood. This chain is built from TRBV7-9 and TRBJ2-7; 9 middle bases align to TRBD1. The origin of this receptor is a woman younger than 30 who had recovered from COVID-19. The CDR3: CASQSGTGNYEQYF. In nucleotide form, the sequence is TGTGCCAGCCAATCCGGGACAGGGAACTACGAGCAGTACTTC.